Sequencing of this T cell receptor beta chain was carried out in a study of blood T cell repertoires in COVID-19. This clone was observed a few times. As handled by the study authors: The authors estimated nucleated cell counts from reference gene primer amplification. Using immunoSEQ multiplex PCR, the repertoire was profiled, and TCRdb retains in-frame clones only, with some absent. V, J and clone size reflect that table, while D and trimming were determined from the DNA. Here the sample spans some 200,000 clones, around 86% being singletons. The CDR3 runs 14 residues. Trimming removed 4 bases at V and 5 bases at J, with 12 bases between. The germline V gene encodes CDR1 SNHLY and CDR2 FYNNEI.

Material: peripheral blood. V is TRBV2 and J is TRBJ2-1; D perhaps matches TRBD1 (6 bases). This receptor was taken from a man at least 80 years old with acute or convalescent COVID-19. CDR3 in DNA: TGTGCCAGCAGTGGGACAGCCAGGGACAATGAGCAGTTCTTC. This encodes CASSGTARDNEQFF. The full variable domain, completed using reference TRBV2 and TRBJ2-1, is EPEVTQTPSHQVTQMGQEVILRCVPISNHLYFYWYRQILGQKVEFLVSFYNNEISEKSEIFDDQFSVERPDGSNFTLKIRSTKLEDSAMYFCASSGTARDNEQFFGPGTRLTVL.